This T cell receptor beta chain was documented in a study of shared clonotypes between healthy human individuals. General study points: The naive CD4 repertoires of a handful of donors were compared, and approximately 4.5% of clonotypes were shared.

Investigators spread the genomic DNA of each subset evenly over several immunoSEQ plates. Profiling relied on immunoSEQ multiplex PCR, and the TCRdb table lists in-frame clones only, not all of them. Seen here are about 2.3 million clones, 93% observed once, and the top ten hold 0.3% to 0.4%. This CDR3 region has 14 residues. Germline CDR1 MGHRA, CDR2 YSYEKL. V was clipped by 3 bases and J by 7 bases; unmatched bases: 6. Donors, without exception, were Caucasian adults residing in Nashville, Tennessee. A remark on this clone: Its target is not known.

The specimen was naive CD4+ T cells from PBMCs. The subset: CD45RA+ positively selected. The rearrangement links TRBV4-1 to TRBJ2-1, with TRBD1 matching over 7 bases. The sequence was obtained from a young man in good health. Some clones in this sample may be carry-over from other donors' samples. The CDR3 reads CASSQLDRKNEQFF. The CDR3 nucleotides are TGCGCCAGCAGCCAGCTGGACAGGAAAAATGAGCAGTTCTTC.